A selection of T cell receptor beta chains follows, all from one sample in a study of cytomegalovirus exposure and HLA in healthy donors. The protocol was immunoSEQ multiplex PCR, while the TCRdb copy is restricted to in-frame clones and leaves out a portion. The data hold 100,000 to 150,000 clones, with around 80% observed a single time. The sequenced material came from PBMCs. The source is a woman aged 18-30 years in good health and CMV-seronegative. CDR3s include the opening cysteine and the closing phenylalanine or tryptophan. A D gene is named only where the DNA matches it firmly. Size tells how often a clone was seen (once, few, many) or the class of an expanded clone, and some rows leave it out.

J gene	D gene	V gene	clone size	CDR3 protein	CDR3 DNA
TRBJ1-2	TRBD1	TRBV5-1	NA	CASSPGQGGGYTF	TGCGCCAGCAGCCCCGGACAGGGCGGAGGCTACACCTTC
TRBJ1-1	NA	TRBV5-4	NA	CASSLRGSILNTEAFF	TGTGCCAGCAGCTTGCGGGGGAGTATTTTGAACACTGAAGCTTTCTTT
TRBJ2-6	NA	TRBV5-4	NA	CDSSSRGISEGANVLTF	TGTGACAGCAGCTCCCGGGGTATCTCTGAGGGGGCCAACGTCCTGACTTTC
TRBJ2-5	TRBD2	TRBV11-3	NA	CASSLEGGRARAQYF	TGTGCCAGCAGCTTAGAGGGCGGGAGGGCCAGGGCCCAGTACTTC
TRBJ1-1	NA	TRBV19	NA	CASSIRGNTEAFF	TGTGCCAGTAGTATTAGAGGGAACACTGAAGCTTTCTTT
TRBJ2-7	TRBD1	TRBV7-7	NA	CASSSGQGLYEQYF	TGTGCCAGCAGTTCGGGACAGGGCTTATACGAGCAGTACTTC
TRBJ1-1	TRBD1	TRBV5-4	NA	CASSWSTGGNTEAFF	TGTGCCAGCAGCTGGTCGACAGGGGGGAACACTGAAGCTTTCTTT
TRBJ2-7	NA	TRBV6-6	few	CASSGAEYEQYF	TGTGCCAGCAGTGGAGCGGAATACGAGCAGTACTTC
TRBJ2-7	TRBD1	TRBV19	NA	CASSIREGQGTYEQYF	TGTGCCAGTAGTATAAGGGAGGGACAGGGGACCTACGAGCAGTACTTC
TRBJ2-7	TRBD2	TRBV5-1	NA	CASSPGGAPFPYF	TGCGCCAGCAGCCCGGGGGGGGCCCCTTTCCCGTACTTC
TRBJ2-7	TRBD2	TRBV10-3	NA	CAINLGREKYEQYF	TGTGCCATCAACCTAGGGCGGGAGAAGTACGAGCAGTACTTC
TRBJ2-2	NA	TRBV27	NA	CASSFRRRLNTGELFF	TGTGCCAGCAGTTTCAGAAGGAGACTTAACACCGGGGAGCTGTTTTTT
TRBJ2-7	NA	TRBV14	NA	CASSHQAPHEQYF	TGTGCCAGCAGCCACCAGGCGCCGCACGAGCAGTACTTC